Given below is one T cell receptor beta chain in context. This entry is derived from a study of blood T cell repertoires in COVID-19. Under the authors' procedure: The authors estimated nucleated cell counts from reference gene primer amplification. Here immunoSEQ multiplex PCR was the method, and the copy in TCRdb shows in-frame clones only, minus some. Clone size and the V and J calls come from that table; the DNA yielded D and trimming. Of about 140,000 clones in the sample, roughly 87% were seen once. V dropped 7 bases and J dropped 2 bases, with 22 bases sitting between them. This CDR3 has 17 amino acids. Per germline, CDR1 KGHDR and CDR2 SFDVKD.

Sequencing was done on a sample of peripheral blood. The chain has TRBV24-1 and TRBJ1-1; D is unclear. The sequence derives from a man aged 70-80 years with acute or convalescent COVID-19. CDR3 sequence reads: CATSGLPAWAANTEAFF. The DNA of the CDR3 is TGTGCCACCAGCGGATTGCCCGCTTGGGCAGCAAACACTGAAGCTTTCTTT.